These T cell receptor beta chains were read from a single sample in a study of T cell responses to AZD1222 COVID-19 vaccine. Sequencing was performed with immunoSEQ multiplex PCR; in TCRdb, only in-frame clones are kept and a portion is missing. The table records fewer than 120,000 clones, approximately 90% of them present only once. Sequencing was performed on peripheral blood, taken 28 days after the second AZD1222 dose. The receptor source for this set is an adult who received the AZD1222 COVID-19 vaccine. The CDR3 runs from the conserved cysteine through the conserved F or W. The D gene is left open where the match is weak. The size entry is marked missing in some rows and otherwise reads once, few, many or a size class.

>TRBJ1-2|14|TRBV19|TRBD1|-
CASSITDRVYGYTF
TGTGCCAGTAGTATTACGGACAGGGTCTATGGCTACACCTTC
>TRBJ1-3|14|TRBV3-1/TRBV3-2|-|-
CASSQGTYLHTIYF
TGTGCCAGCAGCCAGGGGACCTACCTTCACACCATATATTTT
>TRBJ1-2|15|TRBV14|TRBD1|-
CASTAAGQENYGYTF
TGTGCCAGCACCGCGGCGGGACAGGAAAACTATGGCTACACCTTC
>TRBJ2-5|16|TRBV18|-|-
CASSPMTTGRGETQYF
TGTGCCAGCTCACCCATGACAACGGGCCGTGGAGAGACCCAGTACTTC
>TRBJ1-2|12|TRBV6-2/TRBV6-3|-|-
CASSRTVYGYTF
TGTGCCAGCAGCCGGACAGTTTATGGCTACACCTTC
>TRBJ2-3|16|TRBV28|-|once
CASSFNGGRGIDTQYF
TGTGCCAGCAGTTTCAATGGCGGTAGAGGGATAGATACGCAGTATTTT
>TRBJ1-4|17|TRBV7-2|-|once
CASSLAHFFRDNEKLFF
TGTGCCAGCAGCTTAGCGCATTTCTTCAGGGATAATGAAAAACTGTTTTTT
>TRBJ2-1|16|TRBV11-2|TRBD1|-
CASSLNRGKGYNEQFF
TGTGCCAGCAGCTTAAACAGGGGGAAAGGCTACAATGAGCAGTTCTTC
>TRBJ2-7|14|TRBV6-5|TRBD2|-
CASSKRGGSNEQYF
TGTGCCAGCAGCAAGCGGGGGGGCTCAAACGAGCAGTACTTC
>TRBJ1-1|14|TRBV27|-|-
CASSLYGWDAEAFF
TGTGCCAGCAGTTTATATGGGTGGGACGCTGAAGCTTTCTTT
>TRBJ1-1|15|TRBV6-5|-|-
CASSYPPGFGTEAFF
TGTGCCAGCAGTTACCCGCCTGGTTTTGGCACTGAAGCTTTCTTT
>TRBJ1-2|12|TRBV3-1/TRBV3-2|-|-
CASNLGGGGYTF
TGTGCCAGCAACCTGGGGGGCGGTGGCTACACCTTC
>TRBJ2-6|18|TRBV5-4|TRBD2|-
CASSGPTSGGTGANVLTF
TGTGCCAGCAGCGGACCGACTAGCGGGGGGACTGGGGCCAACGTCCTGACTTTC
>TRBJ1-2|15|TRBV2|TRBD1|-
CASSPTDRDGDGYTF
TGTGCCAGCAGTCCGACCGACAGGGATGGTGATGGCTACACCTTC
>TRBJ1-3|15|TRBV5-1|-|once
CASSAGTNFGNTIYF
TGCGCCAGCAGCGCCGGGACAAACTTTGGAAACACCATATATTTT
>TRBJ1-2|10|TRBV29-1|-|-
CSDAGGGYTF
TGCAGCGACGCGGGAGGTGGCTACACCTTC
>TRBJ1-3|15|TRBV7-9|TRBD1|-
CASSPTQGTGNTIYF
TGTGCCAGCAGCCCCACACAGGGGACGGGAAACACCATATATTTT
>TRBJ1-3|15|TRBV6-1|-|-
CASSEAPGAGNTIYF
TGTGCCAGCAGTGAAGCGCCGGGGGCTGGAAACACCATATATTTT
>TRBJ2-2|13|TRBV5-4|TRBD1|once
CASSSRGPGELFF
TGTGCCAGCAGCTCAAGGGGGCCCGGGGAGCTGTTTTTT
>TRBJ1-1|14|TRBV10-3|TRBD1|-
CAISPVPGQGEAFF
TGTGCCATCAGTCCAGTCCCGGGACAGGGTGAAGCTTTCTTT
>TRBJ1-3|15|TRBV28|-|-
CASSPTLISGNTIYF
TGTGCCAGCAGCCCGACGCTGATCTCTGGAAACACCATATATTTT
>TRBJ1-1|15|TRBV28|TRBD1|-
CASSFGTGKNTEAFF
TGTGCCAGCAGTTTTGGGACAGGGAAGAACACTGAAGCTTTCTTT
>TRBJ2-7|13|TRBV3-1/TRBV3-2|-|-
CASSQYTLYEQYF
TGTGCCAGCAGCCAATACACGCTCTACGAGCAGTACTTC
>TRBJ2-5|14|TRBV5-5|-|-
CASSLEPTVGTQYF
TGTGCCAGCAGCTTGGAACCGACCGTCGGGACCCAGTACTTC
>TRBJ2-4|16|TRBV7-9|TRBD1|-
CASSLATGSGKNIQYF
TGTGCCAGCAGCTTAGCGACAGGGTCGGGCAAAAACATTCAGTACTTC
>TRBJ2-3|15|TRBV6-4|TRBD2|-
CASSEEPGGLDTQYF
TGTGCCAGCAGTGAAGAGCCGGGAGGGTTGGATACGCAGTATTTT
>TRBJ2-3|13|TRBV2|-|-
CASSEGRSDTQYF
TGTGCCAGCAGTGAAGGGAGATCAGATACGCAGTATTTT
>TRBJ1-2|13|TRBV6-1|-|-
CASSENESRGYTF
TGTGCCAGCAGTGAAAATGAGAGTCGGGGCTACACCTTC
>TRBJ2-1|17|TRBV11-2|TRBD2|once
CASSLGTLAGAGNEQFF
TGTGCCAGCAGCTTAGGTACACTAGCGGGAGCGGGCAATGAGCAGTTCTTC
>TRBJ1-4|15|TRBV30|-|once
CAWSPLGPFNEKLFF
TGTGCCTGGAGTCCGCTTGGACCGTTTAATGAAAAACTGTTTTTT
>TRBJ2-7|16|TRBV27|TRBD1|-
CASSKVLRDRVYEQYF
TGTGCCAGCAGTAAGGTCCTCCGGGACAGGGTGTACGAGCAGTACTTC
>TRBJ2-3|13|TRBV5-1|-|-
CASSLIRADTQYF
TGCGCCAGCAGCTTGATCCGGGCAGATACGCAGTATTTT
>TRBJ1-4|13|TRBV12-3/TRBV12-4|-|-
CASSPTRREKLFF
TGTGCCAGCAGCCCCACGCGTCGTGAAAAACTGTTTTTT
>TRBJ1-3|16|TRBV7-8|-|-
CASSPRSVRSGNTIYF
TGTGCCAGCAGCCCACGGTCCGTCCGCTCTGGAAACACCATATATTTT
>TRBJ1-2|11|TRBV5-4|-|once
CASSSQDGYTF
TGTGCCAGCAGCTCCCAAGATGGCTACACCTTC
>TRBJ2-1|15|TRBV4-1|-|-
CASSQVLIAGNEQFF
TGCGCCAGCAGCCAAGTGCTAATAGCTGGCAATGAGCAGTTCTTC
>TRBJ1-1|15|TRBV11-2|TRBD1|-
CASSLVWDRVPEAFF
TGTGCCAGCAGCTTAGTTTGGGACAGGGTTCCTGAAGCTTTCTTT